The T cell receptor beta chain described here comes from a study of blood T cell repertoires in COVID-19. Looking at the study overall: Samples taken during acute and convalescent COVID-19 were collected in the United States, Italy and Spain.

Resolution of symptoms, clearance, or two negative PCRs was present in recovered Cohort 3 donors. This clone has a single count. From germline, CDR1 is SGHAT and CDR2 FQNNGV. Trimming removed 5 bases from V and 7 bases from J; junction bases left unmatched: 6. CDR3 length equals 13 residues. In the original workflow: Amplification with reference gene primers provided the estimates of nucleated cell counts. Sequencing used immunoSEQ multiplex PCR; TCRdb keeps in-frame clones, though not all of them. V and J calls and clone size are copied from that table; D and trimming were computed from the DNA. The table lists about 210,000 clones, 85% of them singletons.

The clonotype originates from a man between 35 and 55 years old who had recovered from COVID-19. Material: PBMCs or T cells enriched from blood (not recorded which). V and J are TRBV11-2 and TRBJ1-2, with 8 bases that match TRBD1. CDR3 nucleotide sequence: TGTGCCAGCAGCATACAGGGGGACGGTGGCTACACCTTC. Translation gives CASSIQGDGGYTF.